One and the same sample provided the 23 T cell receptor beta chains below, sequenced in a study of T cell repertoires in cytomegalovirus infection. TCRdb called the reads again in MiXCR, with one record for every CDR3 protein. The sample yields under 200,000 distinct CDR3 sequences, 7.5% to 10% seen once. Sequencing used PBMCs. The receptors come from a human donor in good health (CMV status not recorded). Some clones in this sample may be carry-over from other donors' samples.

This clonotype has ten or more counts. The chain recombines TRBV5-6 with TRBJ1-2; D is uncertain. Trimming left V 0 bases short and J 7 bases short, with 7 bases between. Germline V gives CDR1 SGHDT, CDR2 YYEEEE. The CDR3 loop spans 12 amino acids. This chain's CDR3 is CASSLGKGGYTF. In nucleotides, the CDR3 is TGTGCCAGCAGCTTGGGAAAAGGTGGCTACACCTTC.

This clonotype was picked up many times. The gene calls are TRBV20-1 and TRBJ1-2, with D possibly TRBD1 on 6 matching bases. Between the trimmed V and J ends, which lost 0 bases and 8 bases, there was a span of 16 bases. Germline V lookup: CDR1 DFQATT, CDR2 SNEGSKA (reference sequence). CDR3 length: 14 amino acids. CDR3 in DNA: TGCAGTGCTAGAGAAATACAGGGCCGGAAGGGCTACACCTTC. It codes for CSAREIQGRKGYTF.

This clonotype was counted only a few times. This chain uses TRBV5-1 with TRBJ2-3; D may match TRBD1 or TRBD2 (6 bases each). CDR1 is SGHRS, CDR2 YFSETQ, per germline. Trimming shortened V by 1 base and J by 6 bases, and 18 bases separated the two germline ends. The CDR3 is 16 residues long. CDR3 loop: CASSLPASGAVDTQYF. The CDR3 bases are TGCGCCAGCAGCTTGCCCGCATCGGGGGCCGTCGATACGCAGTATTTT.

A remark on this clonotype: This may be a read error: a much more frequent sequence differs by one nucleotide. The limits of the CDR3 on the DNA are not certain, so only TCRdb's listed CDR3 is given. The chain couples TRBV12-3 or TRBV12-4 to TRBJ2-3; the D call TRBD2 from the table was never checked on the DNA. The CDR3 is 14 residues long, ends included. The CDR3 loop reads CASSFGAGADTEYF.

This clonotype was counted ten times or more. The chain carries TRBV7-2 and TRBJ1-6, with a weak D call TRBD1 (5 bases). The CDR3 contains 16 residues. CDR1 SGHTA and CDR2 FQGNSA come from the germline V gene. V shed 4 bases and J shed 7 bases, with 17 bases lying between them. DNA for the CDR3: TGTGCCAGCAGCTCGAACTCCGGGACGGCCAATTCACCCCTCCACTTT. Translation: CASSSNSGTANSPLHF.

V is TRBV4-3 and J is TRBJ1-2; no clear D. V was pared by 0 bases and J by 5 bases, with 7 bases between. In germline, CDR1 is LGHNA, CDR2 YSLEER. The CDR3 is 13 residues long. CDR3 DNA sequence: TGCGCCAGCAGCCAAGATACCCAGTATGGCTACACCTTC. It translates to CASSQDTQYGYTF.

This clonotype was detected a few times. This sequence joins TRBV5-4 and TRBJ1-5, with 7 positions matching TRBD1. Germline-derived CDR1 and CDR2 are SGHNT and YYREEE (reference sequence). The V and J ends lost 0 bases and 5 bases, in that order; junction bases with no gene match: 5. CDR3 length: 15 amino acids. In DNA form, the CDR3 reads TGTGCCAGCAGCTTGGGGACAGGCCGTGATCAGCCCCAGCATTTT. Protein: CASSLGTGRDQPQHF.

This clonotype showed up just a few times. The chain recombines TRBV4-3 with TRBJ1-1; D is possibly TRBD1 (5 bases). The CDR3 runs 15 residues. Germline V gene data show CDR1 as LGHNA and CDR2 as YSLEER. Trimming took 5 bases from V and 7 from J, leaving 20 bases between them. Here the CDR3 reads CASSTSSGTSDEAFF. The CDR3 region has the DNA TGCGCCAGCAGCACATCCTCTGGGACCAGTGATGAAGCTTTCTTT.

In this sample, this clonotype turned up many times. The chain joins TRBV7-9 to TRBJ1-4, with D perhaps matching TRBD1 (5 bases). The CDR3 runs to 14 residues. Germline CDR1 reads SEHNR; CDR2 reads FQNEAQ (reference sequence). V was cut by 8 bases and J by 4 bases, with 14 bases left in between. The CDR3 loop is CASQHGASNEKLFF. CDR3 sequence (DNA): TGTGCCAGCCAGCACGGGGCCAGTAATGAAAAACTGTTTTTT.

This clonotype occurred many times. This chain connects TRBV24-1 to TRBJ1-5, with D unresolved. The CDR3 runs 13 residues. Trimming removed 9 bases at V and 4 bases at J, with 12 bases between. In germline, CDR1 is KGHDR, CDR2 SFDVKD. The CDR3 region is CATQKEGNQPQHF. In DNA form, the CDR3 reads TGTGCCACCCAAAAGGAAGGAAATCAGCCCCAGCATTTT.

V and J are TRBV27 and TRBJ2-5; 13 bases align to TRBD2. The CDR3 extends over 16 amino acids. Trimming took 6 bases from V and 4 from J; bases not matched to a gene: 8. Germline V gene data show CDR1 as MNHEY and CDR2 as SMNVEV (reference sequence). CDR3 protein: CASSPRLAGGRETQYF. As DNA, the CDR3 is TGTGCCAGCAGCCCTAGACTAGCGGGAGGCCGAGAGACCCAGTACTTC.

This clonotype appeared many times. The rearrangement links TRBV30 to TRBJ1-1; D is ambiguous. The germline gives CDR1 GTSNPN, CDR2 SVGIG (reference sequence). V was trimmed by 3 bases and J by 7 bases, leaving 12 bases between them. This CDR3 has 12 residues. The CDR3 sequence is CAWSEIGSEAFF. DNA for the CDR3: TGTGCCTGGAGCGAAATAGGCAGTGAAGCTTTCTTT.

At least ten counts were recorded for this clonotype. The chain carries TRBV7-2 and TRBJ2-1; 13 positions agree with TRBD2. The length of the CDR3 is 18 residues. V was pared by 4 bases and J by 9 bases, with 15 bases of the junction left unmatched. Germline V CDR1 and CDR2: SGHTA, FQGNSA. The CDR3 sequence is CASSYGNIGLAGVSEQFF. The CDR3 DNA reads as TGTGCCAGCAGCTATGGAAATATAGGACTAGCGGGAGTTAGTGAGCAGTTCTTC.

Many counts were recorded for this clonotype. V and J are TRBV7-6 and TRBJ2-7; D may match TRBD1 or TRBD2 (5 bases each). This CDR3 region has 15 residues. V was clipped by 4 bases and J by 0 bases, with 13 bases between them. The germline V gene has CDR1 SGHVS and CDR2 FNYEAQ. The CDR3 region has the DNA TGTGCCAGCAGCTCGGGACGGCAGAGCTCCTACGAGCAGTACTTC. It is translated as CASSSGRQSSYEQYF.

This clonotype was counted between two and nine times. A much larger clone sits a single nucleotide away, making a read error possible. In nucleotides, the CDR3 is TGTGCCAACAGTCCCGGACTCTCCTACGAGCAGTACTTC. Translated: CANSPGLSYEQYF. The chain uses TRBV5-4 and TRBJ2-7, with a weak D call TRBD2 (5 bases). The V gene lost 9 bases and the J gene lost 0 bases, with 13 bases spanning the gap. CDR3 length equals 13 residues. Germline V gives CDR1 SGHNT, CDR2 YYREEE (reference sequence).

The sample holds many counts of this clonotype. J is TRBJ2-7 and V is TRBV6-1; TRBD2 matches at 7 bases. J lost 4 bases, V lost 1 base, and 1 base had no gene match. The CDR3 runs 13 residues. Germline loops: CDR1 MNHNS, CDR2 SASEGT. The CDR3 coding sequence is TGTGCCAGCAGTGAAGTCGGGGGGTACGAGCAGTACTTC. It is translated as CASSEVGGYEQYF.

The genes are TRBV29-1 and TRBJ1-5, with D uncertain. CDR1 and CDR2 from the germline V gene are SQVTM and ANQGSEA. V was shortened by 2 bases and J by 5 bases, with 10 bases between the two germline ends. CDR3 length: 13 amino acids. Here the CDR3 DNA reads TGCAGCGTTGAATTTACCCGAGATCAGCCCCAGCATTTT. It yields the protein CSVEFTRDQPQHF. Full variable domain (outside the CDR3, taken from reference TRBV29-1 and TRBJ1-5): SAVISQKPSRDICQRGTSLTIQCQVDSQVTMMFWYRQQPGQSLTLIATANQGSEATYESGFVIDKFPISRPNLTFSTLTVSNMSPEDSSIYLCSVEFTRDQPQHFGDGTRLSIL.

Ten or more counts support this clonotype. V gene TRBV29-1 combines with J gene TRBJ2-2; TRBD2 is a possible D gene (6 bases). Germline CDR1 reads SQVTM; CDR2 reads ANQGSEA. CDR3 length equals 16 residues. V shed 4 bases and J shed 4 bases, with 19 bases lying between them. The CDR3 sequence is CSVGGDSRAGTGELFF. The DNA for the CDR3 is TGCAGCGTTGGCGGGGACTCCCGAGCAGGCACCGGGGAGCTGTTTTTT.

This clonotype was observed a few times. The chain uses TRBV29-1 and TRBJ2-1; 10 nucleotides match TRBD2. The junction had 11 bases not matched to a gene; V was cut back by 2 bases and J by 4 bases. The CDR3 is made up of 17 amino acids. CDR1 SQVTM and CDR2 ANQGSEA come from the germline V gene. The CDR3 DNA sequence: TGCAGCGTTGAACGGAGCGGGAGGGCCCACAAATACAATGAGCAGTTCTTC. Amino acid sequence: CSVERSGRAHKYNEQFF.

In its sample, this clonotype was seen many times. The chain joins TRBV19 to TRBJ1-5; no reliable D call. This CDR3 contains 16 residues. Germline V lookup: CDR1 LNHDA, CDR2 SQIVND (reference sequence). The germline V and J ends were trimmed by 5 bases and 0 bases, with 14 bases remaining between them. CDR3 loop: CASSHATLYSNQPQHF. For the CDR3, the DNA is TGTGCCAGTAGTCACGCAACACTGTATAGCAATCAGCCCCAGCATTTT.

This clonotype was found a few times. CDR3 loop: CASSFFGSRAHGYTF. CDR3 bases: TGTGCCAGCAGTTTTTTTGGCTCGCGGGCACACGGTTACACCTTC. The V and J genes are TRBV28 and TRBJ1-2, with unresolved D. The ends were cut back, 3 bases at V and 11 bases at J, with 22 bases in the middle. The CDR3 extends over 15 amino acids. Per the germline V gene, CDR1 is MDHEN and CDR2 is SYDVKM.

V usage is TRBV11-2 and J usage is TRBJ1-5; D remains ambiguous. With 1 base removed from V and 4 bases from J, the gap between germline ends came to 11 bases. Germline assignment: CDR1 SGHAT and CDR2 FQNNGV. CDR3 length equals 15 residues. This chain's CDR3 is CASSLVSSANQPQHF. Here the CDR3 DNA reads TGTGCCAGCAGCTTAGTTTCGTCAGCTAATCAGCCCCAGCATTTT. The full variable domain, with the rest looked up from reference TRBV11-2 and TRBJ1-5, is EAGVAQSPRYKIIEKRQSVAFWCNPISGHATLYWYQQILGQGPKLLIQFQNNGVVDDSQLPKDRFSAERLKGVDSTLKIQPAKLEDSAVYLCASSLVSSANQPQHFGDGTRLSIL.

This clonotype was observed at least ten times. The chain links TRBV7-2 to TRBJ2-1, with TRBD2 matching 9 bases. From germline, CDR1 is SGHTA and CDR2 FQGNSA. J was trimmed by 1 base and V by 5 bases; bases with no gene match: 21. The CDR3 length is 21 residues. The CDR3, as DNA: TGTGCCAGCAGCCACCGCGCGGGGCAGGGGCGGGAGGGCTTTTCCTACAATGAGCAGTTCTTC. This sequence encodes CASSHRAGQGREGFSYNEQFF.